The 25 T cell receptor beta chains listed next were all sequenced from one sample in a study of T cell clones after liver transplantation. Assay used: immunoSEQ multiplex PCR; TCRdb lists only in-frame clones, some missing. This sample has roughly 60,000 clones; 70% to 80% occur once, and the top ten carry approximately 2.6%. The sample here was CD4+ T cells from blood, taken at the approximately 15-month timepoint. These receptors were collected from a human patient who received a liver transplant. Some of the T cells may derive from the graft donor.

The chain has TRBV29-1 and TRBJ2-5; either TRBD1 or TRBD2 may fit D (5 bases each). The germline gives CDR1 SQVTM, CDR2 ANQGSEA. CDR3 size: 14 residues. Written as DNA, the CDR3 is TGCACCGTGCGTGGGGGAAGGTATTGGGAGACCCAGTACTTC. As protein: CTVRGGRYWETQYF.

The rearrangement uses TRBV29-1 and TRBJ1-1; D unclear. This CDR3 comprises 13 residues. The germline V and J ends were trimmed by 5 bases and 2 bases, with 12 bases remaining between them. Germline V lookup: CDR1 SQVTM, CDR2 ANQGSEA. In DNA, the CDR3 is TGCAGCGTTTCCGTGAGTCGAAACACTGAAGCTTTCTTT. This codes for CSVSVSRNTEAFF.

The rearrangement links TRBV4-3 to TRBJ2-3, with 7 bases fitting TRBD1. From germline, CDR1 is LGHNA and CDR2 YSLEER. The CDR3 covers 14 residues. With 6 bases clipped from V and 10 bases from J, the junction kept 13 bases outside the gene matches. CDR3 loop: CASSSGTDRPPQYF. CDR3 DNA: TGCGCCAGCAGTTCCGGGACAGACCGTCCGCCGCAGTATTTT.

The V and J genes are TRBV7-9 and TRBJ1-5; D unclear. Germline V gives CDR1 SEHNR, CDR2 FQNEAQ (reference sequence). V was pared by 1 base and J by 4 bases, with 8 bases between. The CDR3 sequence is 14 residues long. The CDR3 region is CASSLGAGNQPQHF. CDR3 nucleotides: TGTGCCAGCAGCTTAGGGGCGGGAAATCAGCCCCAGCATTTT.

The chain has TRBV5-6 and TRBJ1-6; D is uncertain. Germline values: CDR1 SGHDT, CDR2 YYEEEE. The CDR3 runs 10 residues. V lost 5 bases and J lost 11, with 5 bases in between. DNA for the CDR3: TGTGCCAGCAGTCGTGCACCCCTCCACTTT. Its translation: CASSRAPLHF.

This clone is deemed medium-sized. The chain uses TRBV27 and TRBJ2-1; no definite D call. The V end was cut by 3 bases, the J end by 4 bases, with 13 bases between. This CDR3 is 15 amino acids long. Germline loops: CDR1 MNHEY, CDR2 SMNVEV (reference sequence). The CDR3, as DNA: TGTGCCAGCAGTTTTCGACCTCTACTGTACAATGAGCAGTTCTTC. Residues: CASSFRPLLYNEQFF.

The chain has TRBV7-9 and TRBJ1-5; D is unresolved. CDR1 is SEHNR and CDR2 is FQNEAQ in the germline V gene (reference sequence). This CDR3 has 15 amino acids. V was shortened by 4 bases and J by 5 bases, with 15 bases between the two germline ends. The CDR3 DNA follows: TGTGCCAGCAGCTCCGACAATCACTGGGATCAGCCCCAGCATTTT. Its translation is CASSSDNHWDQPQHF.

The gene calls are TRBV27 and TRBJ2-7; D possibly corresponds to TRBD2 (6 bases). Germline V gene data show CDR1 as MNHEY and CDR2 as SMNVEV (reference sequence). The CDR3 has 16 residues. V was shortened by 3 bases and J by 0 bases, with 15 bases between the two germline ends. CDR3 bases: TGTGCCAGCAGTTTTCGTCGGACGGGGGTCTCCTACGAGCAGTACTTC. Translated, it gives CASSFRRTGVSYEQYF.

This chain links TRBV5-4 with TRBJ2-7; 8 bases fit TRBD1. Germline V gene sequence: CDR1 SGHNT, CDR2 YYREEE (reference sequence). This CDR3 comprises 13 residues. V lost 4 bases to trimming and J lost 9 bases; unmatched junction nucleotides: 9. For the CDR3, the DNA is TGTGCCAGCAGCCTGGACAGGGCTGAAGGGCAGTACGTC. It encodes CASSLDRAEGQYV.

The genes are TRBV28 and TRBJ1-1; possible D gene TRBD1, 5 bases. The V end was cut by 6 bases, the J end by 11 bases, with 16 bases between. Germline-derived CDR1 and CDR2 are MDHEN and SYDVKM. The CDR3 loop spans 12 amino acids. CDR3 nucleotide sequence: TGTGCCAGCAGGGCGGTTCAGGGACCGGCTTTCTTT. Protein sequence: CASRAVQGPAFF.

The chain has TRBV6-4 and TRBJ2-6, with no clear D. The CDR3 has 14 residues. The V end was cut by 0 bases, the J end by 4 bases, with 4 bases between. The germline V gene has CDR1 MRHNA and CDR2 SNTAGT. The DNA for the CDR3 is TGTGCCAGCAGTGACTCGACCGGGGCCAACGTCCTGACTTTC. As protein: CASSDSTGANVLTF.

V gene TRBV5-1 combines with J gene TRBJ2-1, with D perhaps TRBD2 (6 bases). This CDR3 has 15 residues. Germline V gene sequence: CDR1 SGHRS, CDR2 YFSETQ. V was cut by 0 bases and J by 5 bases, with 12 bases left in between. The CDR3 DNA sequence: TGCGCCAGCAGCTTGGTGTCTGGGGGGAACAATGAGCAGTTCTTC. Its translation is CASSLVSGGNNEQFF.

The sample holds a few counts of this clone. This chain joins TRBV6-4 and TRBJ2-7, with unresolved D. The CDR3 sequence is 12 residues long. From germline, CDR1 is MRHNA and CDR2 SNTAGT. With 3 bases removed from V and 3 bases from J, the gap between germline ends came to 6 bases. CDR3 bases: TGTGCCAGCAGTGATAAATACTACGAGCAGTACGTC. This codes for CASSDKYYEQYV.

V and J are TRBV18 and TRBJ1-1, with D hard to call. V lost 0 bases and J 1 base, leaving 9 bases between the germline ends. Germline lookup yields CDR1 KGHSH and CDR2 LQKENI. The CDR3 runs 15 residues. In DNA, the CDR3 is TGTGCCAGCTCACCACCGACGGGCGAGAACACTGAAGCTTTCTTT. This sequence encodes CASSPPTGENTEAFF. The whole variable domain, remainder taken from reference TRBV18 and TRBJ1-1, is NAGVMQNPRHLVRRRGQEARLRCSPMKGHSHVYWYRQLPEEGLKFMVYLQKENIIDESGMPKERFSAEFPKEGPSILRIQQVVRGDSAAYFCASSPPTGENTEAFFGQGTRLTVV.

This clone has only one observation. The junction differs from germline at one of its ends, possibly a read error. The chain uses TRBV6-5 and TRBJ1-5, with D hard to call. The CDR3 sequence is 14 residues long. CDR1 is MNHEY and CDR2 is SVGAGI in the germline V gene. CDR3 in amino acids: CASSATDSNRPQHF. CDR3 DNA sequence: TGTGCCAGCAGTGCGACGGATAGCAATCGGCCCCAGCATTTT.

V is TRBV12-5 and J is TRBJ1-1; TRBD1 matches at 7 bases. The CDR3 runs 14 residues. Trimming took 7 bases from V and 1 from J; bases not matched to a gene: 6. Germline CDR1 and CDR2: LGHNT and FRNRAP. CDR3 protein: CASATDRWNTEAFF. Here the CDR3 DNA reads TGTGCTAGTGCCACGGACAGGTGGAACACTGAAGCTTTCTTT. Variable domain in full (rest from reference TRBV12-5 and TRBJ1-1): DARVTQTPRHKVTEMGQEVTMRCQPILGHNTVFWYRQTMMQGLELLAYFRNRAPLDDSGMPKDRFSAEMPDATLATLKIQPSEPRDSAVYFCASATDRWNTEAFFGQGTRLTVV.

This clone was recorded a few times. This chain joins TRBV6-1 and TRBJ2-5; 7 bases align to TRBD2. Trimming at V came to 5 bases and at J to 3 bases, leaving 6 bases not matched to a gene. Germline CDR1 is MNHNS and CDR2 is SASEGT. The CDR3 is made up of 14 amino acids. The CDR3 DNA follows: TGTGCCAGCAGTCCCGGGACTACTGAAGAGACCCAGTACTTC. Translating gives CASSPGTTEETQYF.

V is TRBV9 and J is TRBJ2-2; 9 positions agree with TRBD2. Germline-derived CDR1 and CDR2 are SGDLS and YYNGEE. The length of the CDR3 is 17 residues. After removal of 0 bases from V and 6 bases from J, the junction contained 9 bases not matched to a gene. CDR3 protein: CASSVASGRIEAGELFF. In nucleotides, the CDR3 is TGTGCCAGCAGCGTAGCCAGCGGGAGGATAGAGGCCGGGGAGCTGTTTTTT.

The V and J genes are TRBV10-3 and TRBJ1-5, with D possibly matching TRBD1 (5 bases). Trimming left V 5 bases short and J 3 bases short, with 11 bases between. The CDR3 has 14 residues. The germline V gene has CDR1 ENHRY and CDR2 SYGVKD. CDR3 sequence (DNA): TGTGCCATCAGTCTCCAGGGATCCAATCAGCCCCAGCATTTT. Amino acid sequence: CAISLQGSNQPQHF.

There are a few counts of this clone. The chain combines TRBV27 with TRBJ2-1; no definite D call. V lost 0 bases to trimming and J lost 4 bases, with 4 bases between them. The germline V gene has CDR1 MNHEY and CDR2 SMNVEV (reference sequence). This CDR3 is built from 13 residues. For the CDR3, the DNA is TGTGCCAGCAGTTTATCCCAATACAATGAGCAGTTCTTC. The encoded protein is CASSLSQYNEQFF.

The chain links TRBV28 to TRBJ1-2; unclear D gene. CDR3 length: 11 amino acids. V lost 2 bases and J lost 6, with 4 bases in between. Germline loops: CDR1 MDHEN, CDR2 SYDVKM. The CDR3, as DNA: TGTGCCAGCAGTTTAGGGCATGGCTACACCTTC. It is translated as CASSLGHGYTF.

CDR3 in DNA: TGTGCCTGGAGTGATGGAGGAAACACCATATATTTT. Protein: CAWSDGGNTIYF. The chain recombines TRBV30 with TRBJ1-3; D is unclear. The germline CDR1 and CDR2 sequences are GTSNPN and SVGIG (reference sequence). This CDR3 region has 12 residues. Trimming shortened V by 1 base and J by 4 bases, and 5 bases separated the two germline ends.

The chain is built from TRBV27 and TRBJ2-2; 13 nucleotides align to TRBD2. J lost 4 bases, V lost 4 bases, and 9 bases had no gene match. The CDR3 sequence is 18 residues long. Germline V gene lookup returns CDR1 MNHEY and CDR2 SMNVEV (reference sequence). CDR3 in DNA: TGTGCCAGCAGTTCGCCGACTAGCGGGAGGCCCCGCACCGGGGAGCTGTTTTTT. This encodes CASSSPTSGRPRTGELFF.

The J gene is TRBJ1-5, the V gene TRBV10-3, with D unresolved. The CDR3 length is 12 residues. Trimming removed 10 bases at V and 4 bases at J, with 11 bases between. Germline V gene lookup returns CDR1 ENHRY and CDR2 SYGVKD. CDR3 loop: CATTDGNQPQHF. The CDR3 nucleotides read TGTGCCACGACGGACGGAAATCAGCCCCAGCATTTT.

This clone was detected only once. This chain links TRBV5-8 with TRBJ2-7; the match to TRBD2 covers 11 bases. This CDR3 has 17 amino acids. Germline-derived CDR1 and CDR2 are SGHTS and YDEGEE. The V and J ends lost 0 bases and 2 bases, in that order; junction bases with no gene match: 7. The CDR3 DNA follows: TGTGCCAGCAGCTTGGCCGGGACTAGCGGCGCAACCTACGAGCAGTACGTC. Its translation is CASSLAGTSGATYEQYV.